This TCR beta chain was recovered during a study of blood T cell repertoires in COVID-19. Study-level information: PBMCs, B-cell-depleted T cells, or T cells provided the cDNA or gDNA that made up the material.

The protocol was immunoSEQ multiplex PCR, while the TCRdb copy is restricted to in-frame clones and leaves out a portion. Among about 160,000 clones listed, 87% were seen once. The CDR3 is 17 amino acids. Germline V gene lookup returns CDR1 LGHDT and CDR2 YNNKEL (reference sequence). V gave up 1 base and J gave up 2 bases; unmatched junction bases: 1. Sequencing was performed on peripheral blood. The TCR comes from a woman aged 55 to 70 with active or convalescent COVID-19. The chain employs TRBV3-1 (or the pseudogene TRBV3-2) and TRBJ2-3; 15 bases agree with TRBD2. The chain's CDR3 is CASSQGTSGGVTDTQYF. The DNA for the CDR3 is TGTGCCAGCAGCCAAGGGACTAGCGGGGGGGTCACAGATACGCAGTATTTT.